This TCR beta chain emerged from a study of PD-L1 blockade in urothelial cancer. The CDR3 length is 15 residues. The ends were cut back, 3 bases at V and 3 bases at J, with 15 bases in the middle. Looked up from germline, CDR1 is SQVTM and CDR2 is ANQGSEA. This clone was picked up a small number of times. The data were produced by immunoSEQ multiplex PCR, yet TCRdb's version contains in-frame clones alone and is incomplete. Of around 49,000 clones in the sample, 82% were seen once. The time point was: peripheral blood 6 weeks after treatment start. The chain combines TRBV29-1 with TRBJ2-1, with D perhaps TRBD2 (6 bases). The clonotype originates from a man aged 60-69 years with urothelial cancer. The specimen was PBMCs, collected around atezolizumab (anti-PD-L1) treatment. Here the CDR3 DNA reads TGCAGCGTTGATGGGGGGAACTACTACTACAATGAGCAGTTCTTC. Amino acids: CSVDGGNYYYNEQFF.